This TCR beta chain comes out of a study of blood T cell repertoires in COVID-19. The CDR3 spans 10 residues. Germline values: CDR1 SQVTM, CDR2 ANQGSEA. Trimming removed 7 bases from V and 5 bases from J, with 9 bases in between. TCRdb keeps only in-frame clones here, not all; method: immunoSEQ multiplex PCR. Altogether 300,000 to 350,000 clones are present, 87% being singletons, with the ten largest covering 9.5% to 10%. The chain recombines TRBV29-1 with TRBJ2-7; D gene uncertain. This clonotype was sampled from a man aged 25-45 years with COVID-19, enrolled during active disease. Sequencing was done on a sample of peripheral blood. CDR3 DNA: TGCAGCGCGGAAGACAACGAGCAGTACTTC. Translation gives CSAEDNEQYF.